This note documents a single TCR beta chain sequence. The sample is drawn from a study of blood T cell repertoires in COVID-19. Study as a whole: Specimens from acute and convalescent COVID-19 originated in the United States, Italy and Spain. PBMCs, B-cell-depleted T cells, or T cells provided the cDNA or gDNA that made up the material.

There are 12 residues in the CDR3. Trimming left V 1 base short and J 9 bases short, with 9 bases between. Germline values: CDR1 SGHTA, CDR2 FQGNSA. As originally analysed: The authors estimated nucleated cell counts from reference gene primer amplification. Sequencing used immunoSEQ multiplex PCR; TCRdb keeps in-frame clones, though not all of them. The D gene and trimming were derived from the DNA, and the V and J assignments and clone size from that table. Among 250,000 to 350,000 clones listed, around nine tenths were seen once. Sequenced material: peripheral blood. This sequence joins TRBV7-2 and TRBJ1-2; D possibly corresponds to TRBD1 (6 bases). This sequence was found in an older woman with acute or convalescent COVID-19. The CDR3 loop reads CASSLEQGRYTF. CDR3 coding DNA: TGTGCCAGCAGCTTAGAACAGGGCCGCTACACCTTC.